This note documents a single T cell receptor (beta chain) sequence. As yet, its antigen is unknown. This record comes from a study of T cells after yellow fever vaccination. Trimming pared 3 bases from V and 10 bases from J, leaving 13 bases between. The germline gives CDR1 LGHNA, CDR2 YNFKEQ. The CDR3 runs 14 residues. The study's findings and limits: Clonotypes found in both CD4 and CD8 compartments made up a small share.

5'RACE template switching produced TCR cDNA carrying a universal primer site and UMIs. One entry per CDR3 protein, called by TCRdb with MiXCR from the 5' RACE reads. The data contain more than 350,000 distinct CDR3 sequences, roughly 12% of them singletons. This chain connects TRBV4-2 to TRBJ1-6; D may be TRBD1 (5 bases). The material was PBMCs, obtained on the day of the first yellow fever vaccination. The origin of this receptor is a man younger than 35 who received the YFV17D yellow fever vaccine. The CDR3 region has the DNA TGTGCCAGCAGCCAGGGGACGTCGCGGTCACCCCTCCACTTT. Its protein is CASSQGTSRSPLHF.